This T cell receptor (beta chain) derives from a study of cytomegalovirus exposure and HLA in healthy donors. PCR employed 60 Vbeta and 13 Jbeta primers. Sequenced by immunoSEQ multiplex PCR; TCRdb stores in-frame clones only, minus some. Of 95,000 to 150,000 clones listed, approximately 72% are singletons. Notes on this clone: As yet, its antigen is unknown.

Findings and caveats of the study: Later analysis placed DRB1 highest and HLA-C lowest in TCR association rates, which differed by HLA locus. A link between a missense DCLRE1C variant and TCR beta V- and J-gene trimming emerged from a later analysis. In vitro experiments confirmed that a few CMV-associated chains were specific for CMV antigens.

V gave up 2 bases and J gave up 3 bases, with 10 bases separating them. Germline CDR1 and CDR2: MNHEY and SVGAGI. The CDR3 has 14 amino acids. This sequence joins TRBV6-5 and TRBJ1-1; no clear D. The source material was PBMCs. The clonotype originates from a middle-aged woman in good health and CMV-seropositive. In nucleotides, the CDR3 is TGTGCCAGCAGTTACAGGGAGGTTGACACTGAAGCTTTCTTT. Protein: CASSYREVDTEAFF.